Included here is one T cell receptor (beta chain) sequence, with context. The antigen is unknown. Primers: 60 Vbeta forward and 13 Jbeta reverse. How the authors handled the data: As a later analysis found, there were around 86 million unique TCR beta chains, of which roughly 11 million were shared. The protocol was immunoSEQ multiplex PCR, while the TCRdb copy is restricted to in-frame clones and leaves out a portion. D and trimming come from the DNA, and the V and J calls and clone size come from that table. The sample includes hundreds of thousands of clones, 78% of them seen just once. These data originate in a study of cytomegalovirus exposure and HLA in healthy donors. Despite likely unrecorded immune exposures, the donors were nominally healthy at the time of sampling. Study conclusions and caveats: In a later analysis, a missense DCLRE1C variant was linked to TCR beta V- and J-gene trimming. Analysis was performed later, and it showed HLA-associated TCR beta chains to be more clonally expanded than equally common others.

The germline gives CDR1 MNHEY, CDR2 SVGAGI. This CDR3 has 14 residues. Trimming removed 2 bases from V and 4 bases from J; junction bases left unmatched: 4. Sequenced material: PBMCs. The TCR sequence derives from a male donor in good health and CMV-seronegative. The chain links TRBV6-5 to TRBJ1-2, with 7 bases lining up with TRBD1. In nucleotides, the CDR3 is TGTGCCAGCAGTTACGGACAGGCCGGCTATGGCTACACCTTC. Translated: CASSYGQAGYGYTF.